This TCR beta chain was documented in a study of shared clonotypes between healthy human individuals. Study outcomes and limitations: The study found lower generation probabilities in non-shared clonotypes than in those shared by all four donors. Represented diversity (both genetic and exposure-history) was limited by the small number of donors.

For this clone: The antigen remains undetermined.

Those who donated, Caucasian adults without exception, all lived in Nashville, Tennessee. Germline CDR1 and CDR2: SGHVS and FQNEAQ. CDR3 length equals 19 residues. The ends lost 0 bases at V and 0 bases at J; junction bases unmatched: 6. Each cell subset's genomic DNA was divided evenly among several immunoSEQ plates. Produced via immunoSEQ multiplex PCR; TCRdb's table is partial and in-frame only. Here the sample spans roughly 410,000 clones, roughly 96% being singletons. The rearrangement uses TRBV7-8 and TRBJ2-7; 15 bases fit TRBD2. Sequenced material: memory CD8+ T cells sorted from blood. Subset described: CD45RO+ cells pooled with CCR7-negative TemRA cells. The TCR originated in a man aged 25-45 years in good health. The CDR3 DNA is TGTGCCAGCAGCTTAGCGAAGGGACTAGCGGGAGGTATCTCCTACGAGCAGTACTTC. This gives the protein CASSLAKGLAGGISYEQYF.